These 2 T cell receptor beta chains came from one sample sequenced in a study of T cells in Graves' hyperthyroidism and ophthalmopathy. Authors of the study amplified TCR beta CDR3 regions from RNA transcripts. A set of HTBI primers served as the primers for a first-round RT-PCR of the TCR CDR3. TCRdb itself ran the multiplex PCR reads through MiXCR, one entry per CDR3 protein. The sample comprises over 350,000 distinct CDR3 sequences, over 12% of which are singletons, and 28% rests with the top ten. The sequenced sample was blood. The receptors shown here come from a man aged 45-60 years with Graves' ophthalmopathy.

This clonotype was detected many times. V usage is TRBV9 and J usage is TRBJ2-2; D is uncertain. This CDR3 contains 14 residues. The V gene lost 3 bases and the J gene lost 4 bases, with 10 bases spanning the gap. Looked up from germline, CDR1 is SGDLS and CDR2 is YYNGEE. The CDR3 nucleotides read TGTGCCAGCAGCGCGGGCGGTAGCACCGGGGAGCTGTTTTTT. This gives the protein CASSAGGSTGELFF.

The gene calls are TRBV7-9 and TRBJ1-5; no definite D call. Germline V gene sequence: CDR1 SEHNR, CDR2 FQNEAQ (reference sequence). V was trimmed by 2 bases and J by 7 bases, leaving 6 bases between them. The CDR3 contains 12 residues. CDR3 sequence (DNA): TGTGCCAGCAGCTTATTCGCCCAGCCCCAGCATTTT. Its translation: CASSLFAQPQHF.